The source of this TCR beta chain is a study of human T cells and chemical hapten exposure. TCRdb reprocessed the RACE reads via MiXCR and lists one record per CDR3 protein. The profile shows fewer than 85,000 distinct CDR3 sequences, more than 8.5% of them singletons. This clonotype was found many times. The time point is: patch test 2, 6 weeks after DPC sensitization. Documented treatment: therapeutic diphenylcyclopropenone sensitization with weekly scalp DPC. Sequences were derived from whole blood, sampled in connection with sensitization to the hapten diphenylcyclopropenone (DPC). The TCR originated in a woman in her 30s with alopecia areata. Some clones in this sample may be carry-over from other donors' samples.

CDR3 region: CASSQNGGGPLETQYF. In DNA, the CDR3 is TGCGCCAGCAGCCAGAACGGGGGAGGGCCCCTAGAGACCCAGTACTTC. V gene TRBV4-3 combines with J gene TRBJ2-5, with 7 positions matching TRBD2. V lost 3 bases, J lost 4 bases, and 11 bases stayed unmatched. Germline V gene data show CDR1 as LGHNA and CDR2 as YSLEER. This CDR3 is built from 16 residues.